The clone carrying this TCR beta chain was found a few times. Produced via immunoSEQ multiplex PCR; TCRdb's table is partial and in-frame only. The profile shows approximately 76,000 clones, 85% to 90% of them singletons. This entry is derived from a study of blood T cell repertoires in COVID-19. This CDR3 is built from 15 residues. Germline V gene sequence: CDR1 SGHDT, CDR2 YYEEEE. Trimming took off 3 bases at V and 9 bases at J, with 16 bases between the two ends. V is TRBV5-6 and J is TRBJ1-6; unclear D gene. The TCR was taken from an elderly woman with active or convalescent COVID-19. Sequenced: peripheral blood. CDR3 amino acids: CASSWEVGRGSPLHF. The CDR3, as DNA: TGTGCCAGCAGCTGGGAGGTAGGGCGAGGTTCACCCCTCCACTTT.